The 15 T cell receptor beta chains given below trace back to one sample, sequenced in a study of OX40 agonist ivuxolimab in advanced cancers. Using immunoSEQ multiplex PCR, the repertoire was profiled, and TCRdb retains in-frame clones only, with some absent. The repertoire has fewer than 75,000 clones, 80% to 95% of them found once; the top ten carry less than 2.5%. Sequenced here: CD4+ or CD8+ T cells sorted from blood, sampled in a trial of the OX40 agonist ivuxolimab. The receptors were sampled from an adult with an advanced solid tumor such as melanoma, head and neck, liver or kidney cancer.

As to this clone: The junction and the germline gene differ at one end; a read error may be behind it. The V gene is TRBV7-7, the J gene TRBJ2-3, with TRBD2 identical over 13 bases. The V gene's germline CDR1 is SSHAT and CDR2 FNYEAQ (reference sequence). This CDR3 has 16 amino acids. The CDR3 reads CASSPGLAGVTDTQYF. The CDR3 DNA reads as TGTGCTAGCAGCCCTGGACTAGCGGGGGTAACAGATACGCAGTATTTT.

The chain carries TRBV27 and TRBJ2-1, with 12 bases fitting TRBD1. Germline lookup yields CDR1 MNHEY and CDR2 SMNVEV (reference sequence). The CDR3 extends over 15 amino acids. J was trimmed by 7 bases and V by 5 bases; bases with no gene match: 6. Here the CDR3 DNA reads TGTGCCAGCAGTACTGGGGACAGGGGGCTGAATGAGCAGTTCTTC. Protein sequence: CASSTGDRGLNEQFF.

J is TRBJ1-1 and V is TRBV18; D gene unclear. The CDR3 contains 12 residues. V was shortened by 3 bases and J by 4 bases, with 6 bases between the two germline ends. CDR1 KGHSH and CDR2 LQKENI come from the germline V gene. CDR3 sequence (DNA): TGTGCCAGCTCACCGGCCGTCACTGAAGCTTTCTTT. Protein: CASSPAVTEAFF.

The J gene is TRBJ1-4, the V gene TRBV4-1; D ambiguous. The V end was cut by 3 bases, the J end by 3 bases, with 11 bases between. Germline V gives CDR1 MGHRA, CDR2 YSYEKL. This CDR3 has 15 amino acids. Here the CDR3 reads CASSQPTVANEKLFF. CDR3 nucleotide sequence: TGCGCCAGCAGCCAGCCCACGGTGGCTAATGAAAAACTGTTTTTT.

CDR3 sequence (DNA): TGTGCCAGCAGCCCGGGACGTTACACCGGGGAGCTGTTTTTT. It yields the protein CASSPGRYTGELFF. The V call is TRBV9, the J call TRBJ2-2; D tentatively fits TRBD1 or TRBD2 (5 bases each). Germline V gene data show CDR1 as SGDLS and CDR2 as YYNGEE. The CDR3 length is 14 residues. V dropped 4 bases and J dropped 3 bases, with 10 bases sitting between them.

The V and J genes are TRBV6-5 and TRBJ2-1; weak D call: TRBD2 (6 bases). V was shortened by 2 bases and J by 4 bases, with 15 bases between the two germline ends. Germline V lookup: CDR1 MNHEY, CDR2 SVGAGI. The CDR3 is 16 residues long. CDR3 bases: TGTGCCAGCAGTTACCGACGCGGTGGGGGGTACAATGAGCAGTTCTTC. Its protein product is CASSYRRGGGYNEQFF.

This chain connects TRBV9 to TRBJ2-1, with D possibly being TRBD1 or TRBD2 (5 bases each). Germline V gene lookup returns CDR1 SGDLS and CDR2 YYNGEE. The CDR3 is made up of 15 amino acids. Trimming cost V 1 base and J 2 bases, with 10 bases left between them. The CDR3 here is CASSVLGVAYNEQFF. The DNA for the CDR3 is TGTGCCAGCAGCGTATTGGGGGTAGCCTACAATGAGCAGTTCTTC.

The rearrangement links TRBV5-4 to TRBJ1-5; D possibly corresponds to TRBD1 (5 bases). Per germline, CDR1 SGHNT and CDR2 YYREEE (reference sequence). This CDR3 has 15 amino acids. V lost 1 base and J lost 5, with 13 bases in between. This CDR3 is CASSLSPTADQPQHF. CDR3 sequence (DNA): TGTGCCAGCAGCTTGTCTCCGACAGCCGATCAGCCCCAGCATTTT.

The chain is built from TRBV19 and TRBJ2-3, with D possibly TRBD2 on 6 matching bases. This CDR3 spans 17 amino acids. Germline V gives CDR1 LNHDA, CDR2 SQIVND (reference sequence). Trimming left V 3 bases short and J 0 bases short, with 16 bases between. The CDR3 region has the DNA TGTGCCAGTAGTATGCCCTCGACTAGTCCTAGCACAGATACGCAGTATTTT. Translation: CASSMPSTSPSTDTQYF.

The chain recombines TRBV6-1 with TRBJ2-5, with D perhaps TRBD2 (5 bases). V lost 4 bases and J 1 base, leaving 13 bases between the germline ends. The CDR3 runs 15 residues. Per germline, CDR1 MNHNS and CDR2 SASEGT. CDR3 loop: CASSGTLGLQETQYF. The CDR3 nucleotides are TGTGCCAGCAGTGGGACTCTAGGCCTCCAAGAGACCCAGTACTTC.

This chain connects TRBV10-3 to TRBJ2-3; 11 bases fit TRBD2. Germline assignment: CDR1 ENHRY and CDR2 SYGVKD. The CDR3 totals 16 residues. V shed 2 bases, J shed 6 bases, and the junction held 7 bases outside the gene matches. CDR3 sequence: CAISEPTSGGRDTQYF. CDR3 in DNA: TGTGCCATCAGTGAGCCAACTAGCGGGGGTAGGGATACGCAGTATTTT.

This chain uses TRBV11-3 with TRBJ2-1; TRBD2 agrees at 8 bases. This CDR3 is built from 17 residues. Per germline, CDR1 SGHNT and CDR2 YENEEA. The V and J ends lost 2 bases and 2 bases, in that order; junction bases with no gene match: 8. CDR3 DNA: TGTGCCAGCAGCTTAATTCCGGGAGGGACCACCTACAATGAGCAGTTCTTC. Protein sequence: CASSLIPGGTTYNEQFF.

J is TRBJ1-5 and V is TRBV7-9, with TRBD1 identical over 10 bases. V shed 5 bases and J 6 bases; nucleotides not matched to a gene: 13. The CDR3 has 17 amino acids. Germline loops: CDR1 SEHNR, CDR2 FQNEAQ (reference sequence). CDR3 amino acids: CASSGTGTGDFFQPQHF. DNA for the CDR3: TGTGCCAGCAGCGGTACCGGGACAGGGGATTTTTTTCAGCCCCAGCATTTT.

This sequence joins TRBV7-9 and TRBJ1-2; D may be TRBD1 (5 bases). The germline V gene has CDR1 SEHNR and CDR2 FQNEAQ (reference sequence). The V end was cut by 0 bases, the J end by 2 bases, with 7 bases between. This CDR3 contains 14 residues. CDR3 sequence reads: CASSLARGNYGYTF. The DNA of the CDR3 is TGTGCCAGCAGCTTAGCACGGGGGAACTATGGCTACACCTTC. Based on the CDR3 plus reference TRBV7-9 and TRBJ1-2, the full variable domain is DTGVSQNPRHKITKRGQNVTFRCDPISEHNRLYWYRQTLGQGPEFLTYFQNEAQLEKSRLLSDRFSAERPKGSFSTLEIQRTEQGDSAMYLCASSLARGNYGYTFGSGTRLTVV.

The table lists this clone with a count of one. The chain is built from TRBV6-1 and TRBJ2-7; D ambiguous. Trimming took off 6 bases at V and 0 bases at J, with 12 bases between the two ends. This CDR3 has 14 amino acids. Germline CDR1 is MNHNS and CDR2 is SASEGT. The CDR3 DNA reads TGTGCCAGCAGAGCAGGACCACCCTCCTACGAGCAGTACTTC. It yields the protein CASRAGPPSYEQYF.